This is a list of T cell receptor beta chains from one sample in a study of OX40 agonist ivuxolimab in advanced cancers. The repertoire was sequenced with immunoSEQ multiplex PCR; TCRdb's copy has only in-frame clones and lacks some. The repertoire holds almost 70,000 clones, 86% seen once, with around 8.3% in the top ten. The specimen was CD4+ or CD8+ T cells sorted from blood, collected in a trial of the OX40 agonist ivuxolimab. These receptors all stem from an adult with an advanced solid tumor such as melanoma, head and neck, liver or kidney cancer. CDR3s include the opening cysteine and the closing phenylalanine or tryptophan. The order of the fields is D gene, J gene, V gene, CDR3 DNA, CDR3 protein. A D gene is named only where the DNA matches it firmly.

D: .; J: TRBJ2-1; V: TRBV12-5; DNA: TGTGCTAGTGGATTGGAGCAGGGGCAGTTCTTC; CDR3: CASGLEQGQFF
D: .; J: TRBJ2-7; V: TRBV5-1; DNA: TGCGCCAGCACCTGGGCAGTGGGGGTTAGTTACGAGCAGTACTTC; CDR3: CASTWAVGVSYEQYF
D: .; J: TRBJ1-2; V: TRBV19; DNA: TGTGCCAGTAGTATGCAGGGTATTAGCTATGGCTACACCTTC; CDR3: CASSMQGISYGYTF
D: TRBD2; J: TRBJ2-5; V: TRBV11-3; DNA: TGTGCCAGCAGCTCTCACGGGGGGGAGACCCAGTACTTC; CDR3: CASSSHGGETQYF
D: TRBD2; J: TRBJ2-3; V: TRBV11-2; DNA: TGTGCCAGCAGCTCCTACCGACTAGCGGGGTTTACAGATACGCAGTATTTT; CDR3: CASSSYRLAGFTDTQYF
D: .; J: TRBJ2-2; V: TRBV4-3; DNA: TGCGCCAGCAGCCAAGACGGAGGAGGGGCCGGGGAGCTGTTTTTT; CDR3: CASSQDGGGAGELFF
D: .; J: TRBJ1-6; V: TRBV2; DNA: TGTGCCAGCAGTGAGACCCCCCGACAGCCTCCGTTCGGTTCACCCCTCCACTTT; CDR3: CASSETPRQPPFGSPLHF
D: .; J: TRBJ2-1; V: TRBV19; DNA: TGTGCCAGTAGTGCCTGGGACGTCGAATCCTACAATGAGCAGTTCTTC; CDR3: CASSAWDVESYNEQFF
D: TRBD1; J: TRBJ2-5; V: TRBV7-8; DNA: TGTGCCAGCAGCACCCAACCTCAGGGGGCACGGGAGACCCAGTACTTC; CDR3: CASSTQPQGARETQYF
D: .; J: TRBJ1-5; V: TRBV4-1; DNA: TGCGCCAGCAGCCAAGATTTTAAGGGGACTAGAATTAATAGCAATCAGCCCCAGCATTTT; CDR3: CASSQDFKGTRINSNQPQHF